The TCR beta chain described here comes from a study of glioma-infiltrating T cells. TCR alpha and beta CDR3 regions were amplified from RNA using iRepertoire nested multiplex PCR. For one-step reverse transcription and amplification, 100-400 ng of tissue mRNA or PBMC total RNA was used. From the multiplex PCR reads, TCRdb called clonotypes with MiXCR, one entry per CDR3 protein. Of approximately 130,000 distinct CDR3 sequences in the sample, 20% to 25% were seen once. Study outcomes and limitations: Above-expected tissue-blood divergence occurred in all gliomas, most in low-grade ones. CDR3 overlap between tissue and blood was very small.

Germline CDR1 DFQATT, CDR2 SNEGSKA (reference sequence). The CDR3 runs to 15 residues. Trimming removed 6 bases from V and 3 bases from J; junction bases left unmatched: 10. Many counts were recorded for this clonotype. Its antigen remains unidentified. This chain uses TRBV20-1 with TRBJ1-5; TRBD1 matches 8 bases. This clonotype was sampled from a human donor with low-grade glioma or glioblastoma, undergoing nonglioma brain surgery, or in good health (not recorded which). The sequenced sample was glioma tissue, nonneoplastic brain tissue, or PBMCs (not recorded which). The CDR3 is CSAGGTGTPNQPQHF. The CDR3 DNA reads TGCAGTGCGGGGGGGACAGGAACCCCCAATCAGCCCCAGCATTTT.